Included here is one TCR beta chain sequence, with context. Its target antigen remains unknown. Nothing much larger sits one base from this clone, and base qualities are not available. The study deep-sequenced TCR repertoires of sorted CD4+ and CD8+ blood T cells from severe aplastic anemia patients and healthy subjects. Ficoll-Paque density gradient centrifugation was used to isolate peripheral blood mononuclear cells. Before DNA extraction, CD4+ and CD8+ T cells were sorted with FACS or magnetic beads. The sample is drawn from a study of CD8+CD57+ T cells in acquired aplastic anemia (dated by TCRdb to about 2018). Background on the whole study: DNA extracted from sorted CD4+ and CD8+ cells had a mean of approximately 3 ug, with a range of 0.2 to 27.4 ug. Healthy donor samples averaged roughly 9.8 million reads for CD4+ and approximately 11 million for CD8+ cells. The paper's findings and limits, for the study overall: About 30 CD8+ CDR3 sequences were found to be shared between patients and controls, but these sequences appeared to be highly expressed in patients and within the immunodominant clones of the patients. CD8+ Simpson's diversity did not differ significantly between patients and healthy controls (P=0.060).

The V end loses 3 bases and the J end loses 3 bases, and a stretch of 18 bases separates them. From the germline V gene, CDR1 is KGHDR and CDR2 is SFDVKD. Measured from the cysteine to the phenylalanine, the CDR3 is 17 residues long. The DNA shown is the 51-base CDR3, in frame from base 1. TCR beta VDJ combination and CDR3 sequence profiling used genomic DNA as the template. TCR repertoire sequencing was run on an Illumina HiSeq 2000. In the original analysis: Repertoires were assessed using TRBV/TRBJ rearrangement plots, CDR3 size and DJ length profiles, and Simpson's diversity index. The immunodominant clone was defined as the most abundant DNA sequence in deep sequencing data. CDR3 amino acid sequences were checked for sharing across subjects and were also compared against the VDJdb database and published repertoires. TCRdb handled the public reads itself, with Q25 trimming in fastp and clone calling in MiXCR, and kept productive beta chains. Here each entry gathers all rows of one CDR3 protein and keeps the most common genes and DNA. Clone size and V and J calls follow TCRdb, not the original study. The sample data list 100,000 to 130,000 distinct CDR3 sequences, and 50% to 65% of these were observed just once. The leading ten clones occupy 25% to 35% of the sample.

This receptor was obtained from a human donor in good health, serving as a control. The sequence joins TRBV24-1 to TRBJ2-3, with a tentative D gene TRBD1 over 6 matching bases. Sequencing used sorted CD4+, CD8+, or CD8+CD57+ T cells (not recorded which) from PBMCs. The CDR3 loop reads CATSDLPTGAGTDTQYF. The base sequence is TGTGCCACCAGTGATCTACCGACAGGAGCTGGTACAGATACGCAGTATTTT.